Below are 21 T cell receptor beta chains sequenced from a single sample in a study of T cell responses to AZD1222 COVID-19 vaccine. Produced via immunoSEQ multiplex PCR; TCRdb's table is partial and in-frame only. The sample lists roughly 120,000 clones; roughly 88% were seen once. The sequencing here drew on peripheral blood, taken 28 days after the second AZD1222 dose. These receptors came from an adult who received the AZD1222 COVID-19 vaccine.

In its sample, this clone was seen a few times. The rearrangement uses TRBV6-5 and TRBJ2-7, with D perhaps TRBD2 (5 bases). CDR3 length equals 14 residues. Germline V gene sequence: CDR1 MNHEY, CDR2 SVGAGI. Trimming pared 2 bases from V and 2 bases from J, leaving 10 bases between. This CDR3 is CASSYHERAYEQYF. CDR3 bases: TGTGCCAGCAGTTACCACGAGAGGGCCTACGAGCAGTACTTC.

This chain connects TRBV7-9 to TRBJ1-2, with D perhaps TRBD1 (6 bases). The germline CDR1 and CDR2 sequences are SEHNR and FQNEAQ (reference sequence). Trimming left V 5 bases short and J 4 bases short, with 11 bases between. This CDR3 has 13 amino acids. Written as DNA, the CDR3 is TGTGCCAGCAGCCAGACGGGGGCCTATGGCTACACCTTC. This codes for CASSQTGAYGYTF. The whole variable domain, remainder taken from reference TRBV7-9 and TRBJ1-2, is DTGVSQNPRHKITKRGQNVTFRCDPISEHNRLYWYRQTLGQGPEFLTYFQNEAQLEKSRLLSDRFSAERPKGSFSTLEIQRTEQGDSAMYLCASSQTGAYGYTFGSGTRLTVV.

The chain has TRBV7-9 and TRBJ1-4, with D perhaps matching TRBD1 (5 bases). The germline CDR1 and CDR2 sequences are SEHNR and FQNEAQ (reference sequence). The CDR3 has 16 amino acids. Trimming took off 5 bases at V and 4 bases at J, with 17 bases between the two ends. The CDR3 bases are TGTGCCAGCAGCCCCAATTACGGGGGGGTTAATGAAAAACTGTTTTTT. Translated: CASSPNYGGVNEKLFF.

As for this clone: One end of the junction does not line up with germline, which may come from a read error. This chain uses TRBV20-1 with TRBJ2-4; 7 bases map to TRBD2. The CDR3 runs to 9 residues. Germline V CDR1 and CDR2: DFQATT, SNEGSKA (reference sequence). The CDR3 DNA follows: TGCAGTGCTGGACTAGAGGGGACCTTT. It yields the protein CSAGLEGTF.

The chain's CDR3 is CASSQVGPGQTYSGSSGNTIYF. Here the CDR3 DNA reads TGTGCCAGCAGCCAGGTAGGTCCGGGACAGACCTACTCTGGCTCCTCTGGAAACACCATATATTTT. The chain combines TRBV3-1 (or the pseudogene TRBV3-2) with TRBJ1-3; TRBD1 aligns across 7 bases. The CDR3 length is 22 residues. V shed 3 bases and J 0 bases; nucleotides not matched to a gene: 23. The germline V gene encodes CDR1 LGHDT and CDR2 YNNKEL (reference sequence).

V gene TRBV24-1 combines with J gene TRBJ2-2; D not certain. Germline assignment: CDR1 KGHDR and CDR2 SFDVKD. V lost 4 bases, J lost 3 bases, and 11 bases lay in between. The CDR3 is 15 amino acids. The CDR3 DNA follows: TGTGCCACCAGTGAAGGGTTCGCGGACACCGGGGAGCTGTTTTTT. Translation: CATSEGFADTGELFF.

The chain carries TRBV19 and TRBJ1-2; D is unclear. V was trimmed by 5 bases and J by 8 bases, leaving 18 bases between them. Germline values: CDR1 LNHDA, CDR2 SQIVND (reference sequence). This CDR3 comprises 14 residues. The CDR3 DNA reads TGTGCCAGTAGTCCTCAAGGCGGGGTCTACGGCTACACCTTC. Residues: CASSPQGGVYGYTF.

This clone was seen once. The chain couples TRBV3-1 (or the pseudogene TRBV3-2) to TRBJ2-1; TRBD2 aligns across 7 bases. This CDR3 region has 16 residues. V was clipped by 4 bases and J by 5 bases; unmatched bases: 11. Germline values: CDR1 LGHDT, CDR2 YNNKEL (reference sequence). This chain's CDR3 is CASSRGLADHNNEQFF. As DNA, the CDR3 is TGTGCCAGCAGCCGGGGTCTAGCGGACCACAACAATGAGCAGTTCTTC.

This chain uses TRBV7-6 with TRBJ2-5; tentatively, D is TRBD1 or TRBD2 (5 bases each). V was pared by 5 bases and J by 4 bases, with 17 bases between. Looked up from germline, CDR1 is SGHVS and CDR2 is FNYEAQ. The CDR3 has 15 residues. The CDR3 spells CASSPGGQGVETQYF. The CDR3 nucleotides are TGTGCCAGCAGCCCTGGCGGCCAGGGAGTAGAGACCCAGTACTTC.

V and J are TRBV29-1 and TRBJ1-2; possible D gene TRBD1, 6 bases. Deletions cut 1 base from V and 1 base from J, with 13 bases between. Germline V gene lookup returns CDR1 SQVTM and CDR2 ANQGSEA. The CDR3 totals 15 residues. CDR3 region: CSVEGLGGNNYGYTF. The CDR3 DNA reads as TGCAGCGTTGAAGGGTTAGGGGGAAATAACTATGGCTACACCTTC.

The CDR3 nucleotides are TGTGCCAGCAGTTTATCGATACCAGGGAGCTCCTATAATTCACCCCTCCACTTT. Translation gives CASSLSIPGSSYNSPLHF. This rearrangement joins TRBV27 to TRBJ1-6; tentatively, D is TRBD1 (5 bases). Germline CDR1 reads MNHEY; CDR2 reads SMNVEV (reference sequence). V was trimmed by 0 bases and J by 0 bases, leaving 12 bases between them. This CDR3 comprises 18 residues.

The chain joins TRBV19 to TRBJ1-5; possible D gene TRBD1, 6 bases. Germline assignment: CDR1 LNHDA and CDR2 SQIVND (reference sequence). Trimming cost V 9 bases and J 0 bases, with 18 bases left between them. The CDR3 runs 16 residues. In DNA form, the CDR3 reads TGTGCCAGCCTGACAACAGGGCCAAATAGCAATCAGCCCCAGCATTTT. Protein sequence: CASLTTGPNSNQPQHF. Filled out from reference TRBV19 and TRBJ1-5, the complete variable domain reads DGGITQSPKYLFRKEGQNVTLSCEQNLNHDAMYWYRQDPGQGLRLIYYSQIVNDFQKGDIAEGYSVSREKKESFPLTVTSAQKNPTAFYLCASLTTGPNSNQPQHFGDGTRLSIL.

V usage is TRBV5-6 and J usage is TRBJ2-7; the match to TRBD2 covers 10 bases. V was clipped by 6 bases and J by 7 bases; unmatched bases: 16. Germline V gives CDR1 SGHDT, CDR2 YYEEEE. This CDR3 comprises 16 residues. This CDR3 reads CASTFGLAATEGEQYF. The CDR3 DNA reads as TGTGCCAGCACCTTCGGACTAGCGGCTACAGAGGGAGAGCAGTACTTC.

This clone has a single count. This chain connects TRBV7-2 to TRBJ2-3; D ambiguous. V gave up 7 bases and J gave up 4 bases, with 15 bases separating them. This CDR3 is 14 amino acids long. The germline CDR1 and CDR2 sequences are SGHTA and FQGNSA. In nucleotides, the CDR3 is TGTGCCAGCACCCCCTTGGGCCCACCAGATACGCAGTATTTT. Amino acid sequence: CASTPLGPPDTQYF.

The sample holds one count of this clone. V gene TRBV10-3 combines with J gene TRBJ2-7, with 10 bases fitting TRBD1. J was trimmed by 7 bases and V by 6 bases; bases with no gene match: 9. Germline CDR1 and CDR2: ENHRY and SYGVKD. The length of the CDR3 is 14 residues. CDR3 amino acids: CAIRGQGTAEEQYF. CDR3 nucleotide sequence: TGTGCCATCAGGGGACAGGGGACTGCTGAAGAGCAGTACTTC.

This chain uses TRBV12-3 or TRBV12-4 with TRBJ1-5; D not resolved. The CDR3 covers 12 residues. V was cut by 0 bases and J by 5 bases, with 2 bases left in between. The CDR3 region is CASSLADQPQHF. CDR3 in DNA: TGTGCCAGCAGTTTAGCTGATCAGCCCCAGCATTTT.

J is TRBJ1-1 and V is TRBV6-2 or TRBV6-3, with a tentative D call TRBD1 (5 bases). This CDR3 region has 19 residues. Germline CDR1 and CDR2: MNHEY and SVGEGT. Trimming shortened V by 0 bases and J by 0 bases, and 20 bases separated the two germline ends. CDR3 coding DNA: TGTGCCAGCAGTTACTCGAGTTATGCCAGGGAGGTTTTGAACACTGAAGCTTTCTTT. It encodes CASSYSSYAREVLNTEAFF.

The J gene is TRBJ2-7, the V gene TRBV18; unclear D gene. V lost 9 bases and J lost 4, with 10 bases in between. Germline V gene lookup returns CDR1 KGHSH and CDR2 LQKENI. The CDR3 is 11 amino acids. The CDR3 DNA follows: TGTGCCAGTCGCTCACAATACGAGCAGTACTTC. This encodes CASRSQYEQYF. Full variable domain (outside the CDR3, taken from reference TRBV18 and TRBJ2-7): NAGVMQNPRHLVRRRGQEARLRCSPMKGHSHVYWYRQLPEEGLKFMVYLQKENIIDESGMPKERFSAEFPKEGPSILRIQQVVRGDSAAYFCASRSQYEQYFGPGTRLTVT.

The CDR3 loop reads CASSVATSGTYNEQFF. DNA for the CDR3: TGTGCCAGCAGCGTAGCAACAAGCGGGACATACAATGAGCAGTTCTTC. The chain has TRBV9 and TRBJ2-1; maybe TRBD2 (7 bases). The germline V and J ends were trimmed by 0 bases and 4 bases, with 14 bases remaining between them. The CDR3 runs 16 residues. Germline values: CDR1 SGDLS, CDR2 YYNGEE. The full variable domain, rest sourced from reference TRBV9 and TRBJ2-1, is DSGVTQTPKHLITATGQRVTLRCSPRSGDLSVYWYQQSLDQGLQFLIQYYNGEERAKGNILERFSAQQFPDLHSELNLSSLELGDSALYFCASSVATSGTYNEQFFGPGTRLTVL.

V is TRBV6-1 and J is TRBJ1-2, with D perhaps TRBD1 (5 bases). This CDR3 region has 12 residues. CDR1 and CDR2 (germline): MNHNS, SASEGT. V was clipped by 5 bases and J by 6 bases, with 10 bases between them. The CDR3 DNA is TGTGCCAGCAGTTCCGGGACCGATGGCTACACCTTC. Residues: CASSSGTDGYTF.

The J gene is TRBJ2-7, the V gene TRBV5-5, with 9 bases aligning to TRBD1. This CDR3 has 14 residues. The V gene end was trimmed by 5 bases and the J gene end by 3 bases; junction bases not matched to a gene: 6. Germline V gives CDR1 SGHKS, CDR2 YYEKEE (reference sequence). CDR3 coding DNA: TGTGCCAGCAGTTGGGGACAGGGACGCTACGAGCAGTACTTC. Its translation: CASSWGQGRYEQYF.